These 20 T cell receptor beta chains were all obtained from the same sample, sequenced in a study of OX40 agonist ivuxolimab in advanced cancers. The method behind the library was the immunoSEQ multiplex PCR assay. This is the immuneACCESS table as TCRdb keeps it, with only in-frame sequences that have V and J called. A part of the clones is gone; compared with another copy, unresolved V genes explain less than half, and the rest is unexplained. The sample records tens of thousands of clones, more than 65% of which are singletons. The ten top clones hold approximately 35% of the sample. Sequencing used CD4+ or CD8+ T cells sorted from blood, obtained in a trial of the OX40 agonist ivuxolimab. The receptors were sampled from an adult with an advanced solid tumor such as melanoma, head and neck, liver or kidney cancer.

This rearrangement joins TRBV19 to TRBJ2-6, with 10 bases aligning to TRBD1. In germline, CDR1 is LNHDA, CDR2 SQIVND (reference sequence). This CDR3 contains 18 residues. Germline trimming cut 7 bases from V and 2 bases from J; bases unmatched to any gene: 11. The CDR3 sequence is CASNDPGQGRPGANVLTF. For the CDR3, the DNA is TGTGCCAGTAACGACCCGGGACAGGGGAGGCCTGGGGCCAACGTCCTGACTTTC.

The chain employs TRBV5-1 and TRBJ1-2, with 8 nucleotides matching TRBD1. V was pared by 4 bases and J by 14 bases, with 10 bases of the junction left unmatched. The CDR3 loop spans 12 amino acids. The germline gives CDR1 SGHRS, CDR2 YFSETQ. CDR3 amino acids: CASSGRDRLATF. The CDR3 region has the DNA TGCGCCAGCAGCGGCCGGGACAGGCTCGCTACCTTC.

The V gene is TRBV6-5, the J gene TRBJ1-2; possible D gene TRBD1, 5 bases. V was shortened by 2 bases and J by 0 bases, with 10 bases between the two germline ends. Germline-derived CDR1 and CDR2 are MNHEY and SVGAGI. CDR3 size: 15 residues. The CDR3 region has the DNA TGTGCCAGCAGTTACGGGACTGCAGCTAACTATGGCTACACCTTC. Amino acids: CASSYGTAANYGYTF.

By sample share, this clone is medium-sized (0.01 to 0.1%). The chain carries TRBV19 and TRBJ2-5; 10 nucleotides line up with TRBD1. CDR1 LNHDA and CDR2 SQIVND come from the germline V gene (reference sequence). The CDR3 runs 15 residues. V shed 6 bases and J 7 bases; nucleotides not matched to a gene: 11. CDR3 bases: TGTGCCAGTAGCGGGGGGACAGGGGCCATGGGGACCCAGTACTTC. Translating gives CASSGGTGAMGTQYF.

In this sample, this clone is hyperexpanded (1% or more). CDR3 sequence reads: CASSSGEGTRGYNEQFF. The CDR3 bases are TGTGCCAGCAGTTCTGGAGAGGGGACCAGGGGGTACAATGAGCAGTTCTTC. The chain carries TRBV28 and TRBJ2-1, with TRBD1 matching over 7 bases. Germline CDR1 and CDR2: MDHEN and SYDVKM. V lost 4 bases, J lost 4 bases, and 13 bases stayed unmatched. The CDR3 spans 17 residues.

This sequence joins TRBV30 and TRBJ1-6, with D perhaps TRBD1 (5 bases). In germline, CDR1 is GTSNPN, CDR2 SVGIG (reference sequence). The V end lost 4 bases, the J end lost 6 bases, and 16 bases lay between the germline ends. There are 15 residues in the CDR3. Written as DNA, the CDR3 is TGTGCCTGGAAATCGGGGCAGGGTGGTAATTCACCCCTCCACTTT. Translating gives CAWKSGQGGNSPLHF.

The gene calls are TRBV9 and TRBJ2-1; D may be TRBD2 (5 bases). Per the germline V gene, CDR1 is SGDLS and CDR2 is YYNGEE. This CDR3 region has 15 residues. V was pared by 1 base and J by 0 bases, with 8 bases between. CDR3 coding DNA: TGTGCCAGCAGCGTACTTCGGGGCTCCTACAATGAGCAGTTCTTC. This encodes CASSVLRGSYNEQFF.

The chain joins TRBV9 to TRBJ2-1, with TRBD2 matching 7 bases. V trimming: 0 bases; J trimming: 2 bases; junction bases outside the gene matches: 5. The germline gives CDR1 SGDLS, CDR2 YYNGEE. The CDR3 sequence is 16 residues long. The CDR3 DNA reads as TGTGCCAGCAGCGTAGGGGCTAGCGGTACCTACAATGAGCAGTTCTTC. This translates into CASSVGASGTYNEQFF.

This clone was seen more than once but under ten times. The J gene is TRBJ1-3, the V gene TRBV9, with D maybe TRBD1 (6 bases). The V end was cut by 1 base, the J end by 0 bases, with 11 bases between. The CDR3 contains 16 residues. Germline V gene data show CDR1 as SGDLS and CDR2 as YYNGEE. CDR3 in DNA: TGTGCCAGCAGCGTAAAAGGACAGATCTCTGGAAACACCATATATTTT. The encoded protein is CASSVKGQISGNTIYF.

The chain is built from TRBV6-1 and TRBJ2-1; perhaps TRBD1 as D (6 bases). The CDR3 consists of 11 residues. The germline V gene has CDR1 MNHNS and CDR2 SASEGT. V lost 4 bases, J lost 12 bases, and 10 bases lay in between. This CDR3 is CASSVLGGQFF. The CDR3 DNA reads as TGTGCCAGCAGTGTATTAGGGGGGCAGTTCTTC.

The rearrangement joins TRBV25-1 to TRBJ1-5; no definite D call. The CDR3 extends over 15 amino acids. Germline CDR1 MGHDK, CDR2 SYGVNS. Trimming shortened V by 3 bases and J by 3 bases, and 12 bases separated the two germline ends. For the CDR3, the DNA is TGTGCCAGCAGTGACCGAGGGAATCCCAATCAGCCCCAGCATTTT. As protein: CASSDRGNPNQPQHF.

The CDR3 spells CASSLAGTGSSYGYTF. The CDR3 DNA sequence: TGTGCCAGCAGCTTAGCGGGGACAGGGAGCAGCTATGGCTACACCTTC. The chain links TRBV7-8 to TRBJ1-2; TRBD1 aligns across 9 bases. Germline loops: CDR1 SGHVS, CDR2 FQNEAQ. The junction had 6 bases not matched to a gene; V was cut back by 0 bases and J by 4 bases. This CDR3 has 16 residues.

The V gene is TRBV2, the J gene TRBJ2-1; the match to TRBD2 covers 13 bases. The CDR3 covers 15 residues. The J segment lost 7 bases and the V segment lost 4 bases, leaving 4 bases of the junction unmatched. Per the germline V gene, CDR1 is SNHLY and CDR2 is FYNNEI. CDR3 loop: CASSGLAGGRNEQFF. In DNA form, the CDR3 reads TGTGCCAGCAGTGGACTAGCGGGAGGTCGGAATGAGCAGTTCTTC.

Points on this clone: Germline is not matched at one junction end, which may reflect a read error. The chain is built from TRBV5-1 and TRBJ1-1; weak D call: TRBD1 (5 bases). The CDR3 runs 14 residues. The germline gives CDR1 SGHRS, CDR2 YFSETQ. The CDR3 region is CASSYSRRGTEAFF. CDR3 nucleotides: TGTGCCAGCAGCTACAGCAGGAGGGGCACTGAAGCTTTCTTT.

The chain links TRBV30 to TRBJ2-7; 9 nucleotides line up with TRBD1. The CDR3 extends over 12 amino acids. The germline V gene encodes CDR1 GTSNPN and CDR2 SVGIG (reference sequence). The ends lost 6 bases at V and 5 bases at J; junction bases unmatched: 5. In nucleotides, the CDR3 is TGTGCCTGCTGGGACAGGGTAGACGAGCAGTACTTC. As protein: CACWDRVDEQYF.

The rearrangement uses TRBV5-1 and TRBJ1-1; weak D call: TRBD1 (6 bases). CDR3 length equals 14 residues. V dropped 4 bases and J dropped 4 bases, with 14 bases sitting between them. Germline V gene lookup returns CDR1 SGHRS and CDR2 YFSETQ. CDR3 loop: CASSAGARGTEAFF. CDR3 nucleotides: TGCGCCAGCAGCGCGGGGGCAAGGGGCACTGAAGCTTTCTTT.

CDR3 in amino acids: CASTGLGSDTQYF. The CDR3 DNA is TGTGCCAGCACGGGACTAGGATCAGATACGCAGTATTTT. This chain connects TRBV6-5 to TRBJ2-3; the match to TRBD2 covers 8 bases. V lost 7 bases to trimming and J lost 4 bases; unmatched junction nucleotides: 4. Per germline, CDR1 MNHEY and CDR2 SVGAGI. The CDR3 totals 13 residues.

The chain links TRBV19 to TRBJ2-7; no clear D. There are 14 residues in the CDR3. Germline CDR1 reads LNHDA; CDR2 reads SQIVND (reference sequence). The V end lost 5 bases, the J end lost 6 bases, and 17 bases lay between the germline ends. CDR3 residues: CASSPRALLSEQYF. CDR3 nucleotide sequence: TGTGCCAGTAGTCCCCGGGCCTTATTGAGCGAGCAGTACTTC. Full variable domain (outside the CDR3, taken from reference TRBV19 and TRBJ2-7): DGGITQSPKYLFRKEGQNVTLSCEQNLNHDAMYWYRQDPGQGLRLIYYSQIVNDFQKGDIAEGYSVSREKKESFPLTVTSAQKNPTAFYLCASSPRALLSEQYFGPGTRLTVT.

The gene calls are TRBV19 and TRBJ1-4; TRBD1 aligns across 8 bases. This CDR3 contains 15 residues. Losses at the gene ends were 2 bases for V and 7 bases for J; bases not matched to a gene: 6. The V gene's germline CDR1 is LNHDA and CDR2 SQIVND (reference sequence). This CDR3 reads CASSIIGQGIEKLFF. The CDR3 nucleotides read TGTGCCAGTAGTATAATCGGACAGGGTATTGAAAAACTGTTTTTT.

Worth noting for this clone: This sample includes further DNA sequences coding for the same CDR3. V is TRBV5-4 and J is TRBJ2-3, with D unclear. V lost 0 bases and J lost 1, with 3 bases in between. CDR1 is SGHNT and CDR2 is YYREEE in the germline V gene (reference sequence). This CDR3 has 13 residues. The CDR3 nucleotides are TGTGCCAGCAGCTTGGGTGGCACAGATACGCAGTATTTT. This encodes CASSLGGTDTQYF.